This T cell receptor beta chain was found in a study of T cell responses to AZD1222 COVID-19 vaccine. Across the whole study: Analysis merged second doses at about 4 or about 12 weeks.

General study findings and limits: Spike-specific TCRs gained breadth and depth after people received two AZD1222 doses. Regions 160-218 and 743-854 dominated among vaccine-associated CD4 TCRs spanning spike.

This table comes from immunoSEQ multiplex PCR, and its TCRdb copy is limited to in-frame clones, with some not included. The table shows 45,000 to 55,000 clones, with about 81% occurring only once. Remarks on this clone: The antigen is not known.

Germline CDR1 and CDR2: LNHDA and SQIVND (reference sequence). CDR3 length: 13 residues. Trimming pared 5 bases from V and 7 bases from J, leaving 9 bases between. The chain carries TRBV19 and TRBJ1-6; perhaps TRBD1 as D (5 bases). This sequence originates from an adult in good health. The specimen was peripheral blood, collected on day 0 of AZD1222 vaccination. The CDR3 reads CASSYRSNSPLHF. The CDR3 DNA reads TGTGCCAGTAGTTACAGGTCGAATTCACCCCTCCACTTT.